Listed below are T cell receptor beta chains from one sample, sequenced in a study of metastatic and nonmetastatic thyroid tumors. TCRdb re-clonotyped the PCR reads through MiXCR. This table has around 30,000 clones, about 18% appearing once. Sample: blood. The receptors were gathered from a female donor with papillary thyroid cancer or a benign thyroid nodule (not recorded which). Some clones in this sample may be carry-over from other donors' samples. Each CDR3 is given with its conserved first and last residue. The D gene is left open where the match is weak. Some rows have no size entry. The others give once, few or many, or a class for an expanded clone.

v_gene,d_gene,j_gene,abundance,CDR3aa,CDR3nt
TRBV7-6,.,TRBJ2-1,many,CASSLEVNRRGNEQFF,TGTGCCAGCAGCTTAGAGGTCAATCGAAGGGGAAATGAGCAGTTCTTC
TRBV11-2,.,TRBJ2-3,many,CASSLGFTDTQYF,TGTGCCAGCAGCTTAGGTTTCACAGATACGCAGTATTTT
TRBV7-2,.,TRBJ1-1,many,CASSFGGGHTEAFF,TGTGCCAGCAGCTTTGGCGGGGGACACACTGAAGCTTTCTTT
TRBV7-2,.,TRBJ1-5,.,CAITSRDGINQPQHF,TGTGCCATCACCAGCAGGGACGGTATCAATCAGCCCCAGCATTTT
TRBV7-9,.,TRBJ2-1,many,CASRLLARNEQFF,TGTGCCAGCAGACTTCTAGCGCGGAATGAGCAGTTCTTC
TRBV5-4,.,TRBJ1-2,many,CASSLAGARSYTF,TGTGCCAGCAGCTTGGCCGGGGCCAGGAGCTACACCTTC
TRBV7-2,.,TRBJ2-2,.,CTSSFLMMKTGELFF,TGTACCAGCAGCTTTCTAATGATGAAAACCGGGGAGCTGTTTTTT
TRBV6-2/TRBV6-3,TRBD2,TRBJ2-7,few,CAGRGDYEQYF,TGTGCCGGACGGGGGGACTACGAGCAGTACTTC
TRBV7-3,.,TRBJ1-1,many,CASSREGSAEAFF,TGTGCCAGCAGCCGCGAGGGGAGCGCTGAAGCTTTCTTT
TRBV5-1,.,TRBJ2-3,many,CASSLSQSTDTQYF,TGCGCCAGCAGCTTGAGTCAGAGCACAGATACGCAGTATTTT
TRBV30,.,TRBJ1-2,many,CAWSVGSGYGYTF,TGTGCCTGGAGTGTCGGGAGCGGCTATGGCTACACCTTC
TRBV20-1,TRBD1,TRBJ1-2,many,CSATLGQGSGYTF,TGCAGTGCTACTCTGGGACAGGGCTCTGGCTACACCTTC
TRBV11-2,.,TRBJ2-7,.,CASSSDMYTTSGEQYF,TGTGCCAGCAGCTCCGACATGTACACTACGAGCGGCGAGCAGTACTTC
TRBV7-2,.,TRBJ2-1,.,CASSLAGAGAENEQFF,TGTGCCAGCAGCTTAGCGGGAGCAGGGGCAGAAAATGAGCAGTTCTTC
TRBV12-3/TRBV12-4,.,TRBJ1-2,few,CASILRRGYTF,TGTGCCAGTATCTTGCGGCGTGGCTACACCTTC
TRBV28,TRBD1,TRBJ2-1,many,CASSFVQGISNEQFF,TGTGCCAGCAGTTTTGTACAGGGGATCTCAAATGAGCAGTTCTTC
TRBV15,.,TRBJ1-4,many,CATSKGSSALPNEKLFF,TGTGCCACCAGCAAGGGTAGTTCTGCCCTTCCTAATGAAAAACTGTTTTTT
TRBV5-1,TRBD2,TRBJ2-3,many,CASSREPGLVTDTQYF,TGCGCCAGCAGCCGTGAACCGGGACTAGTTACAGATACGCAGTATTTT
TRBV20-1,TRBD1,TRBJ1-2,many,CSARGDRVVGYTF,TGCAGTGCCAGGGGGGACAGAGTTGTTGGCTACACCTTC
TRBV28,.,TRBJ2-7,.,CASSPGGVDSSYEQYF,TGTGCCAGCAGCCCCGGGGGAGTCGATAGCTCCTACGAGCAGTACTTC
TRBV7-9,.,TRBJ1-3,many,CASSFGRSGNTIYF,TGTGCCAGCAGCTTCGGTAGATCTGGAAACACCATATATTTT
TRBV30,.,TRBJ2-5,many,CAWSVVGVGETQYF,TGTGCCTGGAGTGTAGTCGGAGTTGGAGAGACCCAGTACTTC
TRBV7-2,.,TRBJ2-1,.,CASSSNRANEQFF,TGTGCCAGCAGCTCTAACAGGGCAAATGAGCAGTTCTTC
TRBV29-1,.,TRBJ2-3,many,CSVNPERGSDTQYF,TGCAGCGTTAATCCGGAAAGGGGGTCGGATACGCAGTATTTT
TRBV4-1,.,TRBJ1-3,.,CASSQAPRDSGNTIYF,TGCGCCAGCAGCCAAGCACCCAGGGACTCTGGAAACACCATATATTTT
TRBV7-7,.,TRBJ2-3,.,CASSLRVEDTQYF,TGTGCAAGCAGCTTAAGAGTAGAAGATACGCAGTATTTT
TRBV5-6,.,TRBJ2-7,many,CASSPMGGYEQYF,TGTGCCAGCAGCCCGATGGGAGGCTACGAGCAGTACTTC
TRBV24-1,.,TRBJ1-1,few,CATSDVDINTEAFF,TGTGCCACCAGTGATGTGGACATAAACACTGAAGCTTTCTTT
TRBV4-2,TRBD2,TRBJ2-7,many,CASSQEVAGPLSYEQYF,TGTGCCAGCAGCCAAGAGGTAGCGGGCCCTCTCTCCTACGAGCAGTACTTC
TRBV4-2,.,TRBJ2-5,many,CASSQVVGEETQYF,TGTGCCAGCAGCCAAGTCGTAGGGGAAGAGACCCAGTACTTC
TRBV5-1,.,TRBJ2-7,many,CASSLAGYSFNEQYF,TGCGCCAGCAGCCTTGCAGGGTATTCGTTCAACGAGCAGTACTTC
TRBV20-1,TRBD2,TRBJ2-2,.,CSAGLVVGELFF,TGCAGTGCCGGACTAGTGGTCGGGGAGCTGTTTTTT
TRBV19,TRBD1,TRBJ2-7,many,CASSIGTGAYEQYF,TGTGCCAGTAGTATTGGGACAGGGGCCTACGAGCAGTACTTC
TRBV5-1,.,TRBJ1-6,once,CASSYAFYNSPLHF,TGCGCCAGCAGTTACGCTTTCTATAATTCACCCCTCCACTTT
TRBV7-2,.,TRBJ2-3,many,CASSPSNTQYF,TGTGCCAGCAGCCCTTCGAATACGCAGTATTTT
TRBV28,TRBD2,TRBJ2-1,few,CASSLTPYTSGTNEQFF,TGTGCCAGCAGTCTAACCCCTTATACTAGCGGGACCAATGAGCAGTTCTTC
TRBV11-2,.,TRBJ2-7,once,CASSTGGRPSYF,TGTGCCAGCAGCACAGGAGGCCGTCCCTCGTACTTC
TRBV7-3,.,TRBJ1-2,many,CASSLGTGGGYTF,TGTGCCAGCAGCTTAGGGACCGGTGGTGGCTACACCTTC
TRBV19,.,TRBJ2-2,.,CASSPHGSSTGELFF,TGTGCCAGTAGTCCCCATGGGTCTAGCACCGGGGAGCTGTTTTTT
TRBV20-1,.,TRBJ1-1,many,CSARKDPSVTEAFF,TGCAGTGCCCGCAAGGACCCATCGGTTACTGAAGCTTTCTTT
TRBV5-4,.,TRBJ1-2,many,CASSLGGPRGDGYTF,TGTGCCAGCAGCTTGGGGGGGCCGCGTGGGGATGGCTACACCTTC
TRBV20-1,.,TRBJ1-1,many,CSAPGRGRNTEAFF,TGCAGTGCTCCCGGCCGGGGGCGGAACACTGAAGCTTTCTTT
TRBV24-1,TRBD1,TRBJ1-5,many,CATSDRDSVQPQHF,TGTGCCACCAGTGACAGGGACAGCGTTCAGCCCCAGCATTTT
TRBV28,TRBD1,TRBJ1-2,few,CASSPGQGYYGYTF,TGTGCCAGCAGTCCGGGACAGGGGTACTATGGCTACACCTTC
TRBV7-2,.,TRBJ1-2,.,CASSLVVQDYGYTF,TGTGCCAGCAGCTTAGTGGTCCAAGACTATGGCTACACCTTC
TRBV5-1,TRBD2,TRBJ2-7,many,CASSSNGLAGDEQYF,TGCGCCAGCAGCTCGAATGGACTAGCGGGAGACGAGCAGTACTTC
TRBV7-2,.,TRBJ1-5,.,CASSLGGRGYPQHF,TGTGCCAGCAGCTTAGGGGGGCGTGGTTATCCCCAGCATTTT
TRBV2,TRBD1,TRBJ1-1,few,CASSEPHRGNTEAFF,TGTGCCAGCAGTGAACCCCACAGGGGGAACACTGAAGCTTTCTTT
TRBV12-3/TRBV12-4,.,TRBJ2-7,few,CASSNVDGAFRYEQYF,TGTGCCAGCAGTAATGTCGATGGGGCTTTCCGTTACGAGCAGTACTTC
TRBV18,TRBD2,TRBJ2-7,.,CASSPSGGMGEQYF,TGTGCCAGCTCACCAAGCGGGGGTATGGGCGAGCAATACTTC
TRBV7-9,.,TRBJ1-1,many,CASSFFGATEAFF,TGTGCCAGCAGCTTCTTTGGGGCGACTGAAGCTTTCTTT
TRBV9,TRBD2,TRBJ2-3,.,CAIGPSTSGGAKDTQYF,TGTGCCATCGGCCCCTCAACTAGCGGGGGGGCGAAAGATACGCAGTATTTT
TRBV6-2/TRBV6-3,TRBD2,TRBJ2-2,many,CASSGLAGDRSGELFF,TGTGCCAGCAGTGGCCTAGCGGGAGATCGTTCCGGGGAGCTGTTTTTT